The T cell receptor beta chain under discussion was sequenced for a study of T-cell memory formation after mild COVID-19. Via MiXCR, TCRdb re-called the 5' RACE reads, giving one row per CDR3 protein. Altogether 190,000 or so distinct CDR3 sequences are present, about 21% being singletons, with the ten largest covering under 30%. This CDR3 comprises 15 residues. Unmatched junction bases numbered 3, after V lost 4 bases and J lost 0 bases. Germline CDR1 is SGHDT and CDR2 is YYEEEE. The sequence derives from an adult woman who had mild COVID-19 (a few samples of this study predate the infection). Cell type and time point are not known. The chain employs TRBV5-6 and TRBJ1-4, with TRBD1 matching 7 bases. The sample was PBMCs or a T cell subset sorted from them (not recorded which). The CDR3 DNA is TGTGCCAGCAGCGCCGGGACAGCAACTAATGAAAAACTGTTTTTT. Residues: CASSAGTATNEKLFF.